This T cell receptor (beta chain) was captured in a study of cytomegalovirus exposure and HLA in healthy donors. Germline V gene data show CDR1 as SEHNR and CDR2 as FQNEAQ (reference sequence). V lost 5 bases and J 4 bases, leaving 17 bases between the germline ends. CDR3 length: 15 residues. Worth noting for this clone: Its specificity is not known.

The PCR employed 60 Vbeta primers together with 13 Jbeta primers. Using immunoSEQ multiplex PCR, the repertoire was profiled, and TCRdb retains in-frame clones only, with some absent. The top ten clones hold about 9.1% of a sample with about 52,000 clones, around 70% of them seen once. Study findings and constraints: Per a prior analysis, the majority of TCR beta V segments were productive roughly 90% or roughly 30% of the time.

The clonotype was recovered from a woman between 50 and 59 years old in good health and CMV-seronegative. Sequencing input: PBMCs. This sequence joins TRBV7-9 and TRBJ2-5; maybe TRBD1 (6 bases). The CDR3 protein is CASSLKGERRETQYF. Written as DNA, the CDR3 is TGTGCCAGCAGCCTAAAGGGGGAGCGGCGAGAGACCCAGTACTTC. The whole variable domain, filled in from reference TRBV7-9 and TRBJ2-5, reads DTGVSQNPRHKITKRGQNVTFRCDPISEHNRLYWYRQTLGQGPEFLTYFQNEAQLEKSRLLSDRFSAERPKGSFSTLEIQRTEQGDSAMYLCASSLKGERRETQYFGPGTRLLVL.